The rows below give T cell receptor beta chains drawn from one sample of a study of shared clonotypes between healthy human individuals. Sequenced by immunoSEQ multiplex PCR; TCRdb stores in-frame clones only, minus some. Among roughly 2.6 million clones, approximately 92% were seen once, and the ten largest hold roughly 0.14%. The sample taken for sequencing was naive CD4+ T cells sorted from blood. These receptors all stem from a man aged 18 to 29 in good health. The CDR3 runs from the conserved cysteine through the conserved F or W. The D gene is left open where the match is weak. Clone size appears in some rows only: once, few, many, or a class for an expanded clone.

cdr3_length j_call d_call v_call clone_size cdr3_aa cdr3_nt
16 TRBJ2-7 - TRBV23-1 - CASSQSMREWAYEQYF TGCGCCAGCAGTCAATCGATGAGGGAGTGGGCCTACGAGCAGTACTTC
14 TRBJ2-1 - TRBV19 - CASSILGPYNEQFF TGTGCCAGTAGTATTTTGGGGCCCTACAATGAGCAGTTCTTC
14 TRBJ1-5 TRBD1 TRBV6-5 - CASSTGTGGQPQHF TGTGCCAGCAGCACCGGGACAGGGGGTCAGCCCCAGCATTTT
13 TRBJ2-3 - TRBV19 - CASSSRFADTQYF TGTGCCAGTAGTAGTCGTTTTGCAGATACGCAGTATTTT
14 TRBJ2-7 TRBD1 TRBV28 - CASSPQGAENEQYF TGTGCCAGCAGTCCTCAGGGGGCTGAAAACGAGCAGTACTTC
16 TRBJ1-6 - TRBV6-4 - CASSEQGSPPGSPLHF TGTGCCAGCAGTGAGCAGGGCTCGCCGCCGGGTTCACCCCTCCACTTT
16 TRBJ1-5 - TRBV28 - CASSSLDTGGNQPQHF TGTGCCAGCAGTTCCTTAGACACCGGAGGGAATCAGCCCCAGCATTTT
13 TRBJ1-5 - TRBV19 - CASSIAVAQPQHF TGTGCCAGTAGTATAGCGGTTGCTCAGCCCCAGCATTTT
14 TRBJ1-1 - TRBV29-1 - CSVGETGSGTEAFF TGCAGCGTTGGAGAAACAGGGTCGGGCACTGAAGCTTTCTTT
14 TRBJ1-5 - TRBV19 few CASWVGNGNQPQHF TGTGCCAGTTGGGTCGGTAATGGCAATCAGCCCCAGCATTTT
15 TRBJ2-3 - TRBV7-9 - CASSLQRSDTDTQYF TGTGCCAGCAGCTTACAGCGGAGCGACACAGATACGCAGTATTTT
13 TRBJ1-1 - TRBV5-1 few CASSLTENTEAFF TGCGCCAGCAGCTTAACTGAAAACACTGAAGCTTTCTTT
15 TRBJ1-6 - TRBV5-4 - CASSLKGDRNSPLHF TGTGCCAGCAGCTTGAAGGGAGATAGAAATTCACCCCTCCACTTT
15 TRBJ2-3 - TRBV6-5 - CASSLRRARTDTQYF TGTGCCAGCAGTTTACGGCGGGCCCGCACAGATACGCAGTATTTT
15 TRBJ2-1 TRBD2 TRBV5-1 - CASSLDAGVWNEQFF TGCGCCAGCAGCTTGGATGCGGGGGTATGGAATGAGCAGTTCTTC
13 TRBJ2-2 - TRBV5-1 - CASSFRGSGELFF TGCGCCAGCAGCTTTAGGGGGTCCGGGGAGCTGTTTTTT
16 TRBJ2-7 TRBD2 TRBV7-2 - CASSLASLAGDFPQYF TGTGCCAGCAGCTTAGCCTCACTAGCGGGAGACTTCCCCCAGTACTTC
15 TRBJ2-7 TRBD1 TRBV7-9 - CASSLGGTGSYEQYF TGTGCCAGCAGCTTAGGGGGGACAGGGAGCTACGAGCAGTACTTC
16 TRBJ2-7 - TRBV10-2 few CASSDATRTGHGEQYF TGCGCCAGCAGTGACGCAACTAGAACTGGGCACGGCGAGCAGTACTTC
16 TRBJ2-5 TRBD1 TRBV9 - CASSVALDRGQETQYF TGTGCCAGCAGCGTAGCCCTGGACAGGGGCCAAGAGACCCAGTACTTC
13 TRBJ2-7 - TRBV27 once CASRRASAYEQYF TGTGCCAGCAGAAGAGCCAGTGCCTACGAGCAGTACTTC
8 TRBJ1-2 - TRBV28 - CASSPGPF TGTGCCAGCAGTCCGGGTCCCTTC
15 TRBJ1-5 - TRBV6-1 - CASSEGTPSFQPQHF TGTGCCAGCAGTGAAGGGACCCCCAGTTTTCAGCCCCAGCATTTT
13 TRBJ2-7 - TRBV7-9 - CASSFDEVTEQYF TGTGCCAGCAGCTTCGATGAGGTGACCGAGCAGTACTTC
15 TRBJ1-2 - TRBV28 - CASSEAGGRVNGYTF TGTGCCAGCAGTGAGGCCGGGGGGCGCGTAAATGGCTACACCTTC
14 TRBJ1-2 - TRBV29-1 - CSSTRQENNYGYTF TGCAGCTCAACTAGACAGGAAAACAACTATGGCTACACCTTC
14 TRBJ2-2 - TRBV5-1 - CASSLGVKGGELFF TGCGCCAGCAGCTTGGGGGTCAAGGGCGGGGAGCTGTTTTTT
15 TRBJ2-2 - TRBV7-9 - CASSPPGGWAGELFF TGTGCCAGCAGCCCCCCCGGGGGATGGGCCGGGGAGCTGTTTTTT
15 TRBJ2-3 TRBD1 TRBV7-3 - CASSLTGTGADTQYF TGTGCCAGCAGCTTAACCGGGACAGGGGCAGATACGCAGTATTTT
15 TRBJ2-7 - TRBV4-3 - CASSSNWGESYEQYF TGCGCCAGCAGCTCCAACTGGGGGGAAAGCTACGAGCAGTACTTC
13 TRBJ2-5 - TRBV28 - CASSLFAVGTQYF TGTGCCAGCTCCCTCTTCGCGGTCGGGACCCAGTACTTC
16 TRBJ1-4 - TRBV6-1 - CASSDEVQTTNEKLFF TGTGCCAGCAGTGATGAGGTCCAGACAACTAATGAAAAACTGTTTTTT
16 TRBJ2-6 - TRBV2 - CASSEPTKTRANVLTF TGTGCCAGCAGTGAGCCCACTAAAACGCGGGCCAACGTCCTGACTTTC
16 TRBJ1-6 - TRBV5-1 - CASSQDSFWNSGPLHF TGCGCCAGCAGCCAGGACAGTTTTTGGAATTCAGGTCCCCTCCACTTT
13 TRBJ1-5 - TRBV7-2 few CASSLTYNQPQHF TGTGCCAGCAGCTTAACGTACAATCAGCCCCAGCATTTT
13 TRBJ2-5 - TRBV18 - CASSRGTQETQYF TGTGCCAGCTCACGGGGGACCCAAGAGACCCAGTACTTC
16 TRBJ2-2 - TRBV7-9 - CASSPNRDRRSGELFF TGTGCCAGCAGCCCAAACCGGGACCGCCGATCCGGGGAGCTGTTTTTT
14 TRBJ2-5 - TRBV2 - CASSAQGSLETQYF TGTGCCAGCAGTGCGCAGGGGAGCTTAGAGACCCAGTACTTC
16 TRBJ2-7 - TRBV5-1 - CASSFDPIRSDYEQYF TGCGCCAGCAGCTTCGACCCTATCAGGTCCGACTACGAGCAGTACTTC
13 TRBJ2-2 - TRBV2 - CASRTEMTGELFF TGTGCCAGCCGGACAGAGATGACCGGGGAGCTGTTTTTT
18 TRBJ2-7 TRBD2 TRBV5-1 - CASSFGLAGGGFSYEQYF TGCGCCAGCAGCTTCGGACTAGCGGGGGGTGGCTTCTCCTACGAGCAGTACTTC
14 TRBJ2-3 - TRBV5-5 - CASSSSSWTDTQYF TGTGCCAGCAGCTCTTCCAGTTGGACAGATACGCAGTATTTT
13 TRBJ2-2 - TRBV19 once CASSPDTYRELFF TGTGCCAGTAGCCCAGACACTTACCGGGAGCTGTTTTTT
14 TRBJ1-1 TRBD1 TRBV14 - CASSQNRGQTEAFF TGTGCCAGCAGCCAGAACAGGGGGCAAACTGAAGCTTTCTTT
14 TRBJ1-1 TRBD1 TRBV19 - CASSIGQGNTEAFF TGTGCCAGTAGTATAGGACAGGGGAACACTGAAGCTTTCTTT
13 TRBJ2-2 - TRBV11-3 - CASSFGNTGELFF TGTGCCAGCAGCTTCGGCAACACCGGGGAGCTGTTTTTT
15 TRBJ2-5 - TRBV5-1 once CASSLGAGTQETQYF TGCGCCAGCAGCTTGGGGGCGGGGACTCAAGAGACCCAGTACTTC
14 TRBJ1-5 - TRBV28 - CASTPGQLNQPQHF TGTGCCAGCACCCCTGGACAGCTTAATCAGCCCCAGCATTTT
14 TRBJ1-1 TRBD1 TRBV2 once CASRWGQANTEAFF TGTGCCAGCAGGTGGGGACAGGCGAACACTGAAGCTTTCTTT
15 TRBJ2-5 - TRBV4-2 - CASSQDLTTQETQYF TGTGCCAGCAGCCAAGATTTGACGACCCAAGAGACCCAGTACTTC
13 TRBJ1-2 - TRBV18 - CASSPGGPYGYTF TGTGCCAGCTCACCAGGTGGGCCCTATGGCTACACCTTC
14 TRBJ2-3 TRBD2 TRBV7-6 - CASSSGLATDTQYF TGTGCCAGCAGCTCGGGACTAGCGACAGATACGCAGTATTTT
17 TRBJ2-6 TRBD1 TRBV19 - CASSIGQGRSGANVLTF TGTGCCAGTAGTATAGGACAGGGTCGCTCTGGGGCCAACGTCCTGACTTTC
15 TRBJ1-1 TRBD1 TRBV18 - CASSPGTGENTEAFF TGTGCCAGCTCACCCGGGACAGGGGAGAACACTGAAGCTTTCTTT
13 TRBJ2-3 - TRBV5-1 - CASSGVTTDTQYF TGCGCCAGCAGCGGGGTGACCACAGATACGCAGTATTTT